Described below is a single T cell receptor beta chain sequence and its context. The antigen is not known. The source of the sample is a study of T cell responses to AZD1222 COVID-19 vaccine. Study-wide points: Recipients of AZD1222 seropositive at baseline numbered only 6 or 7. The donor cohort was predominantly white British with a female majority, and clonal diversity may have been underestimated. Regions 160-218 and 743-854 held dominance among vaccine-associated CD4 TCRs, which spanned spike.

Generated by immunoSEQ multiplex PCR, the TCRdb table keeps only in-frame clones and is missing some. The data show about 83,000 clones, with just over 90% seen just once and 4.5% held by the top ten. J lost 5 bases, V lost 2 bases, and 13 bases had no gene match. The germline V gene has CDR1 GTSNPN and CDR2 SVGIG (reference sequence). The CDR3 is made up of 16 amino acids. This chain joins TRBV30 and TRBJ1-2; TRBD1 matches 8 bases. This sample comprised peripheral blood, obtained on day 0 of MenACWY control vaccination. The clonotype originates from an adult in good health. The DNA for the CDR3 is TGTGCCTGGAGTCCCCTGGACAGGGAGGTCCGGTATGGCTACACCTTC. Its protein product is CAWSPLDREVRYGYTF.